Detailed here is one TCR beta chain. It lacks a known antigen. No base qualities exist here, and no much larger clone lies one base off it. Its CDR3 holds 13 amino acids, cysteine through phenylalanine. This entry keeps only the CDR3 DNA: 39 bases, framed from base 1. V lost 3 bases and J lost 7 bases; the stretch between them is 10 bases long. The germline V gene encodes CDR1 KGHSH and CDR2 LQKENI. The data derive from a study of blood T cells in healthy people across ages (dated by TCRdb to 2015 to 2017). Regarding the study in general: In model experiments, template switching captured roughly one uniquely barcoded TCR beta cDNA molecule for every two T cells. To avoid experimental bias, donors of different ages were distributed randomly across sequencing lanes. Using the same blood draw, the study looked at two additional independent replicas of 1 million unique cDNA reads for two donors, one aged 18 to 29 and the other aged 80 or older. Donors were grouped into four age groups: young (average approximately 15 years), middle-aged (39), aged (around 56) and long-lived (over 80). Age-related changes in TCR beta repertoire diversity were measured in the study by deep sequencing normalized with unique cDNA molecular identifiers. On the study overall, not on this receptor specifically: There was a strong correlation between observed TCR beta diversity and the percentage of naive T cells measured by flow cytometry. Total diversity estimates from one million sequenced T cells were considered lower bounds and underestimates. Because donor CMV infection status was unknown, age-related changes in expanded clonotypes were potentially confounded. Conclusive comparison of naive and antigen-experienced compartments was prevented by the profiling of bulk unsorted PBMCs. Observed TCR beta diversity per million T cells fell roughly linearly with age, and a significant reduction was already apparent by age about 43. Compared with the aged group, the long-lived group had more naive CD4+ T cells, fewer expanded clones and increased TCR diversity, a pattern suggesting age selection.

The donors were around 39 Caucasian individuals from Russia, aged roughly 6 to 100 years, who were systemically healthy. Approximately 9.3 milliliters of peripheral blood were drawn from each donor into EDTA-treated Vacutainer tubes. Ficoll-Paque density-gradient centrifugation was used to isolate PBMCs, with at least 7 million obtained per sample. Total RNA was extracted from PBMCs with Trizol reagent, with at least 5.5 micrograms obtained per sample. For every donor, flow cytometry on a PBMC aliquot measured the percentage of naive CD45RAhigh/CD27high T cells. Receptor amplification or capture employed 5' RACE. Sequencing was carried out with an Illumina HiSeq 2500. A second PCR of roughly 7 to 12 cycles was performed with a sample-barcoded 5' primer and a J-beta primer mix. Each TCR beta cDNA molecule received a unique molecular identifier from a template-switch 5' adaptor carrying 12 random nucleotides. Each sample yielded at least 3 million CDR3-containing paired-end reads. All of the RNA was converted into first-strand cDNA using the Mint cDNA synthesis kit, with a TRBC-specific oligonucleotide serving as the primer. After uracil-DNA glycosylase treatment, a first 18-cycle PCR used universal primers M1SS and BC2_uni_R on all cDNA. The authors' analysis ran thus. For normalization, 1 million high-quality reads were randomly selected from each sample, with every read carrying a distinct molecular identifier. Instead of being binned into consensus sequences, reads that shared molecular identifiers were thrown out. MiTCR, run with a Q25 quality threshold and the strictest error-elimination algorithm, handled CDR3 identification, clonotype clustering and error correction. Lower-bound total TCR beta diversity was estimated with a nonparametric unseen species model using Euler transformation. TCRdb ran its own pipeline on the public reads, namely fastp trimming at Q25 and MiXCR clone calling, and kept in-frame beta chains. Every CDR3 protein is listed once, alongside the most common genes and DNA of its rows. The authors' filters were not applied to this entry. Counted in this sample were 600,000 to 1,000,000 distinct CDR3 sequences; 58% of them appeared once. Approximately 21% of the sample is held by the ten biggest clonotypes.

This TCR was recovered from a man younger than 40 in good health. The V gene is TRBV18 and the J gene is TRBJ2-1, with the D gene call left open. The sequencing sample was made of blood. CDR3 reads: CASSPLFRNEQFF. The sequenced DNA is TGTGCCAGCTCACCGTTATTTAGGAATGAGCAGTTCTTC. The reference TRBV18 and TRBJ2-1 proteins fill in what lies around the CDR3, so the full variable domain reads NAGVMQNPRHLVRRRGQEARLRCSPMKGHSHVYWYRQLPEEGLKFMVYLQKENIIDESGMPKERFSAEFPKEGPSILRIQQVVRGDSAAYFCASSPLFRNEQFFGPGTRLTVL.